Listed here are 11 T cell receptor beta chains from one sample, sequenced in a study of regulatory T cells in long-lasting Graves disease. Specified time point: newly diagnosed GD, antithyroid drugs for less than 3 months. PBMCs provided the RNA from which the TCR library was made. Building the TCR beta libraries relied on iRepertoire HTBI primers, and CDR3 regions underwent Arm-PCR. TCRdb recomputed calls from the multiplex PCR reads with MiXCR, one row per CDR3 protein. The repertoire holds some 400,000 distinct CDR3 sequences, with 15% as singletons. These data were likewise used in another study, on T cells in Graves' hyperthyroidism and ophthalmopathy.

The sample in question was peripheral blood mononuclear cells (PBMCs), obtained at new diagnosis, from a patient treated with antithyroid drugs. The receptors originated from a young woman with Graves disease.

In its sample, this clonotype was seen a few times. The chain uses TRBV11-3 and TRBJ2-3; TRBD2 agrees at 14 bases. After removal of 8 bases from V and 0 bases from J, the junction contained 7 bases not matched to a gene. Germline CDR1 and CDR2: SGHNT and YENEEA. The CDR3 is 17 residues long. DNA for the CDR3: TGTGCCAGCGAACGGACTAGCGGGAGGAAAAGCACAGATACGCAGTATTTT. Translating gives CASERTSGRKSTDTQYF.

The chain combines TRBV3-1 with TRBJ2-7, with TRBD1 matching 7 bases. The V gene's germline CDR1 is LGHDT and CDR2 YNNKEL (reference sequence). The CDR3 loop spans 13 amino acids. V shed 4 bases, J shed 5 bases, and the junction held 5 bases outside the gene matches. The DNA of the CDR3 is TGTGCCAGCAGCCTAGAGGGGGCTGACGAGCAGTACTTC. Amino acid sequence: CASSLEGADEQYF.

The CDR3 nucleotides read TGTGCCAGCAGCGTAGAGGCGGCGGGACGGCACTACAATGAGCAGTTCTTC. Amino acid sequence: CASSVEAAGRHYNEQFF. The chain couples TRBV9 to TRBJ2-1, with D possibly matching TRBD2 (6 bases). CDR3 length: 17 amino acids. V was shortened by 0 bases and J by 3 bases, with 16 bases between the two germline ends. The V gene's germline CDR1 is SGDLS and CDR2 YYNGEE.

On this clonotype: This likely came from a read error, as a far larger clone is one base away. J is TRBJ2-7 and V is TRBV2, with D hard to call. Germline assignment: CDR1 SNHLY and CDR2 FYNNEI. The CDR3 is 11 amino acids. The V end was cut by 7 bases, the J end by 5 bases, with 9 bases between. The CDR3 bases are TGTGCCAGCAATTCCACACACGAGCAGTACTTC. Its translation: CASNSTHEQYF.

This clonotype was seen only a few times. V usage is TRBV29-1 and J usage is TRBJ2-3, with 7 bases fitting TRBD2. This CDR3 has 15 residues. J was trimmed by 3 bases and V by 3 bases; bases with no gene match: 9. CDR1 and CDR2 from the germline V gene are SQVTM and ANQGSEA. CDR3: CSVDSGGSPTDTQYF. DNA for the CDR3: TGCAGCGTTGACAGTGGCGGGAGCCCAACAGATACGCAGTATTTT.

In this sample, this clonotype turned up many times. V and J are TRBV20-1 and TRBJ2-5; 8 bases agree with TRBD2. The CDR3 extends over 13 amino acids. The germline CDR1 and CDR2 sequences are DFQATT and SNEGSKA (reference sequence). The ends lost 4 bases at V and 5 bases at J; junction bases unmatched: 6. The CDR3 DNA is TGCAGTGCTACCTCCCGGGGGGGGGAGACCCAGTACTTC. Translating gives CSATSRGGETQYF.

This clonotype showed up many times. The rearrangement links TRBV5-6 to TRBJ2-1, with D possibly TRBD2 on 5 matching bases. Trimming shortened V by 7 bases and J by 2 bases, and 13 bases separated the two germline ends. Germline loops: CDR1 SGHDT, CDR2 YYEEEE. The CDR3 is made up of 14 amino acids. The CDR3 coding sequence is TGTGCCAGCGGTGATAGCGTGGCCTACAATGAGCAGTTCTTC. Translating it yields CASGDSVAYNEQFF.

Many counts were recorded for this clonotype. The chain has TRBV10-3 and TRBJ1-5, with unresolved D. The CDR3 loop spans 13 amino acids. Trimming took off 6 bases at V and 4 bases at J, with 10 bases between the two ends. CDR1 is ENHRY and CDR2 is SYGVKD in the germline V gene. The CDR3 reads CAISPARNQPQHF. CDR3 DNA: TGTGCCATCAGCCCCGCCAGAAATCAGCCCCAGCATTTT.

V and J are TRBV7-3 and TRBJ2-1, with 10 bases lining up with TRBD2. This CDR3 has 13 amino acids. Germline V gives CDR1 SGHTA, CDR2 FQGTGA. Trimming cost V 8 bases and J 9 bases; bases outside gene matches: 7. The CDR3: CASRGSGRTEQFF. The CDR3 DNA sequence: TGTGCCAGCCGGGGTAGCGGGAGGACTGAGCAGTTCTTC.

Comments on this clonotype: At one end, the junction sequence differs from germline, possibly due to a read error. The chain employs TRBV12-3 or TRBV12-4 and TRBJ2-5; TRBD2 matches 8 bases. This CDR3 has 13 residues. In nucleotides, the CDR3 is TGTGCCAGCAGCTTAGAGGCGGGGGGGACCCAGTACTTC. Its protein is CASSLEAGGTQYF.

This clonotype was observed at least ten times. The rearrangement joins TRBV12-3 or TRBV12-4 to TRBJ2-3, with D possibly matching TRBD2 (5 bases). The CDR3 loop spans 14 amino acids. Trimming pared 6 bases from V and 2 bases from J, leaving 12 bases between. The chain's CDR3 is CASRAADPTDTQYF. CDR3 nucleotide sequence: TGTGCCAGCAGAGCAGCGGACCCCACAGATACGCAGTATTTT.